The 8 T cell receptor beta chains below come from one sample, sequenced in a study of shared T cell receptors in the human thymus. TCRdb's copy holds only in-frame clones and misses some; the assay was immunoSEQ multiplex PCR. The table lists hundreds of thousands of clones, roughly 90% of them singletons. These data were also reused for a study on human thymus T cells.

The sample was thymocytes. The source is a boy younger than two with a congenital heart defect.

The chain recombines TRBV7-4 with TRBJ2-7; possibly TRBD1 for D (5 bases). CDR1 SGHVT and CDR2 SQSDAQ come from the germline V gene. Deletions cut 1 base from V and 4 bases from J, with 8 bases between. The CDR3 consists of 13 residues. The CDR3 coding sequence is TGTGCCAGCAGCTTAGAAGGGGTTTACGAGCAGTACTTC. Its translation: CASSLEGVYEQYF. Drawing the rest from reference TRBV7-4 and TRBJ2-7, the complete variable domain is GAGVSQSPRYKVAKRGRDVALRCDSISGHVTLYWYRQTLGQGSEVLTYSQSDAQRDKSGRPSGRFSAERPERSVSTLKIQRTEQGDSAVYLCASSLEGVYEQYFGPGTRLTVT.

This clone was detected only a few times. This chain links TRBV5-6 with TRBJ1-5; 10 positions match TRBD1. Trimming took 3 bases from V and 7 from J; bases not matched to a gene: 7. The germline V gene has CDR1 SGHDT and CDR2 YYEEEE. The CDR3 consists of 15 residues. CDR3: CASSSGTGDIQPQHF. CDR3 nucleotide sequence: TGTGCCAGCAGCTCGGGGACAGGGGACATCCAGCCCCAGCATTTT.

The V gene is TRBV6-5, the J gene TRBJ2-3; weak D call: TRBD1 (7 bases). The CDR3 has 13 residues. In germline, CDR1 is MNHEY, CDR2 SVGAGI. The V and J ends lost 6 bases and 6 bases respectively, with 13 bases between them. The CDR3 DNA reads TGTGCCAGCAGGGAGGGGGCCTCGGATACGCAGTATTTT. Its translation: CASREGASDTQYF.

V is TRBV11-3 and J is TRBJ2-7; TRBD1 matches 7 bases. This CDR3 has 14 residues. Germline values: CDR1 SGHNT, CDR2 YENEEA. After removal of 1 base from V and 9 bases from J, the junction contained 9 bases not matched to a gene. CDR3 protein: CASSLGQGPTGQYF. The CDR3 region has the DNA TGTGCCAGCAGCTTAGGACAGGGCCCTACCGGGCAGTACTTC. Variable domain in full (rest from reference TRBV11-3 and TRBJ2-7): EAGVVQSPRYKIIEKKQPVAFWCNPISGHNTLYWYLQNLGQGPELLIRYENEEAVDDSQLPKDRFSAERLKGVDSTLKIQPAELGDSAVYLCASSLGQGPTGQYFGPGTRLTVT.

This CDR3 reads CASSRSSGRATDTQYF. Written as DNA, the CDR3 is TGTGCCAGCAGCCGTTCTAGCGGGAGGGCCACAGATACGCAGTATTTT. This chain uses TRBV9 with TRBJ2-3; 12 bases are a match to TRBD2. This CDR3 is built from 16 residues. Germline V lookup: CDR1 SGDLS, CDR2 YYNGEE. V shed 4 bases, J shed 2 bases, and the junction held 5 bases outside the gene matches.

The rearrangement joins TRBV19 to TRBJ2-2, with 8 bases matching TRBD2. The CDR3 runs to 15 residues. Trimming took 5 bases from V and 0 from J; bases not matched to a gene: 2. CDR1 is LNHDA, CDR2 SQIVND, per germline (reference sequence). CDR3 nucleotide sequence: TGTGCCAGTAGTGCTAGCGGGTCGAACACCGGGGAGCTGTTTTTT. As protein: CASSASGSNTGELFF.

CDR3 DNA: TGTGCCAGCAGTCTACGGACAGGCCCTAATGCCCCAAGCGAGCAGTACTTC. Protein product: CASSLRTGPNAPSEQYF. This chain uses TRBV27 with TRBJ2-7, with TRBD1 matching 7 bases. The length of the CDR3 is 17 residues. CDR1 MNHEY and CDR2 SMNVEV come from the germline V gene (reference sequence). The junction had 19 bases not matched to a gene; V was cut back by 5 bases and J by 6 bases.

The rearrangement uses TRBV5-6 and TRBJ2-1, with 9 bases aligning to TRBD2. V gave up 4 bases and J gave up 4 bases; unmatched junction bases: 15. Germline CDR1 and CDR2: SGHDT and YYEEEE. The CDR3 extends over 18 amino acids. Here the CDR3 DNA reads TGTGCCAGCAGCCCATGGTGTTCGAGGACTAGCGAGTACAATGAGCAGTTCTTC. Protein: CASSPWCSRTSEYNEQFF.